This T cell receptor (beta chain) came from a study of Ad26.COV2.S vaccination and SARS-CoV-2 variants. Points from the study as a whole: Vaccinees and placebo recipients showed similar non-spike TCR breadth.

Clones were read by immunoSEQ multiplex PCR, and TCRdb kept only the in-frame ones, dropping some. The sample shows 200,000 to 250,000 clones, approximately 87% of them seen only once. This clone was counted only a few times. Its antigen remains unidentified. V was pared by 5 bases and J by 0 bases, with 14 bases between. Germline V gene lookup returns CDR1 SEHNR and CDR2 FQNEAQ (reference sequence). This CDR3 region has 16 residues. Treatment: some 20 received Ad26.COV2.S at low or high dose, single or two shots; roughly five received placebo; per-sample allocation not given. Sampling happened 63 days after the first vaccine or placebo injection.

The chain is built from TRBV7-9 and TRBJ1-3, with D possibly TRBD1 on 5 matching bases. The TCR comes from a person aged 18 to 59 who received the Ad26.COV2.S COVID-19 vaccine or a placebo. This specimen was peripheral blood, taken in a trial of Ad26.COV2.S vaccine versus placebo. CDR3 coding DNA: TGTGCCAGCAGCCCAGATAGACAGTTCTCTGGAAACACCATATATTTT. Its protein is CASSPDRQFSGNTIYF. Looking up the rest from reference TRBV7-9 and TRBJ1-3 gives the full variable domain: DTGVSQNPRHKITKRGQNVTFRCDPISEHNRLYWYRQTLGQGPEFLTYFQNEAQLEKSRLLSDRFSAERPKGSFSTLEIQRTEQGDSAMYLCASSPDRQFSGNTIYFGEGSWLTVV.